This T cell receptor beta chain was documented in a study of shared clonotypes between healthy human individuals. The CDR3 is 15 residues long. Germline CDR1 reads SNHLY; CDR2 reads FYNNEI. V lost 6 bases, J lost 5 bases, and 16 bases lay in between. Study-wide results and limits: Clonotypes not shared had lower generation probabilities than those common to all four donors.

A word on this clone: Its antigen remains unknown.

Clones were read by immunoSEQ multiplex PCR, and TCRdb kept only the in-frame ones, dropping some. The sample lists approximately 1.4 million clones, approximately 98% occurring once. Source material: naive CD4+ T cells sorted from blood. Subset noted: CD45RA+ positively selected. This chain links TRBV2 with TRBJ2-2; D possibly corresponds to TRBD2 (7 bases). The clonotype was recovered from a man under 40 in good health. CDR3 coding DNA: TGTGCCAGCAGCCGGCGGGGGCCGGGGACCGGGGAGCTGTTTTTT. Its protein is CASSRRGPGTGELFF.